This entry is about one T cell receptor (beta chain). Antigen unknown. This record belongs to a study of lymphopenia after photon versus proton radiotherapy. Trimming pared 6 bases from V and 2 bases from J, leaving 16 bases between. Germline loops: CDR1 MNHEY, CDR2 SMNVEV (reference sequence). The CDR3 extends over 16 amino acids. Regarding the study as a whole: In patients who died, overall survival fell as post-nadir TCR diversity dropped more. Authors raise, but do not show, better survival with proton therapy. Under photons, naive T cells and diversity fell while effector/memory populations rose. Post-nadir diversity loss with photons came from oligoclonal expansion, particularly CD8+ Temra cells.

Produced via immunoSEQ multiplex PCR; TCRdb's table is partial and in-frame only. In the table there are 65,000 to 90,000 clones, 92% of which are singletons. The chain is built from TRBV27 and TRBJ2-2; maybe TRBD2 (6 bases). The sequences come from peripheral blood, collected from a patient treated with photon-based radiotherapy. The sequence came from a woman aged 40 to 55 with cholangiocarcinoma. CDR3 loop: CASRRDEGFNTGELFF. The CDR3 region has the DNA TGTGCCAGCAGGCGGGACGAGGGATTTAACACCGGGGAGCTGTTTTTT.